A selection of T cell receptor beta chains follows, all from one sample in a study of Ad26.COV2.S vaccination and SARS-CoV-2 variants. The assay was immunoSEQ multiplex PCR, and TCRdb's table has in-frame clones only and misses some. The sample lists a few hundred thousand clones; approximately 92% were seen once. The specimen was peripheral blood, collected in a trial of Ad26.COV2.S vaccine versus placebo. These receptors were obtained from a person aged 18-60 years who received the Ad26.COV2.S COVID-19 vaccine or a placebo. CDR3s include the opening cysteine and the closing phenylalanine or tryptophan. Each record gives: CDR3 protein, CDR3 DNA, clone size, D gene, V gene, J gene. The D gene is left open where the match is weak. Rows give clone size only sometimes, using once, few, many, or a class for an expanded clone.

cdr3_aa: CASSQDHSGLAGLPGNEQFF
cdr3_nt: TGTGCCAGCAGCCAGGATCACTCGGGACTAGCGGGATTACCAGGCAATGAGCAGTTCTTC
clone_size: NA
d_call: TRBD2
v_call: TRBV4-2
j_call: TRBJ2-1

cdr3_aa: CASSYRDTRVNSPLHF
cdr3_nt: TGTGCCAGCAGTTACCGAGACACGAGGGTGAATTCACCCCTCCACTTT
clone_size: once
d_call: NA
v_call: TRBV6-6
j_call: TRBJ1-6

cdr3_aa: CATSRDLGEKLFF
cdr3_nt: TGTGCCACCAGCAGAGACCTAGGGGAAAAACTGTTTTTT
clone_size: NA
d_call: NA
v_call: TRBV15
j_call: TRBJ1-4

cdr3_aa: CASSRPGQGHRAFF
cdr3_nt: TGTGCCAGCAGCCGGCCGGGACAGGGCCACCGTGCTTTCTTT
clone_size: NA
d_call: TRBD1
v_call: TRBV3-1/TRBV3-2
j_call: TRBJ1-1

cdr3_aa: CASRASGRISEQFF
cdr3_nt: TGTGCCAGTAGGGCTAGCGGGAGAATAAGTGAGCAGTTCTTC
clone_size: NA
d_call: TRBD2
v_call: TRBV19
j_call: TRBJ2-1

cdr3_aa: CASRRRTGEYGNEQFF
cdr3_nt: TGTGCCAGCAGACGAAGGACAGGGGAATATGGGAATGAGCAGTTCTTC
clone_size: NA
d_call: TRBD1
v_call: TRBV11-2
j_call: TRBJ2-1

cdr3_aa: CASSPAAYNEQFF
cdr3_nt: TGTGCCAGCAGCCCAGCTGCCTACAATGAGCAGTTCTTC
clone_size: NA
d_call: NA
v_call: TRBV13
j_call: TRBJ2-1

cdr3_aa: CASSMGGSEKTQYF
cdr3_nt: TGTGCCAGTAGTATGGGTGGGAGCGAAAAGACCCAGTACTTC
clone_size: NA
d_call: NA
v_call: TRBV19
j_call: TRBJ2-5

cdr3_aa: CASSTGPYEQYF
cdr3_nt: TGTGCCAGCAGTACAGGGCCCTACGAGCAGTACTTC
clone_size: NA
d_call: NA
v_call: TRBV6-5
j_call: TRBJ2-7

cdr3_aa: CASSQGDRGSPLHF
cdr3_nt: TGCGCCAGCAGCCAAGGGGACAGGGGTTCACCCCTCCACTTT
clone_size: NA
d_call: TRBD1
v_call: TRBV4-3
j_call: TRBJ1-6

cdr3_aa: CASSIEPSEYTGELFF
cdr3_nt: TGTGCCAGTAGTATCGAGCCTAGCGAGTACACCGGGGAGCTGTTTTTT
clone_size: NA
d_call: NA
v_call: TRBV19
j_call: TRBJ2-2

cdr3_aa: CASSPALAINEQYF
cdr3_nt: TGTGCCAGCAGTCCCGCACTAGCGATCAACGAGCAGTACTTC
clone_size: NA
d_call: TRBD2
v_call: TRBV6-5
j_call: TRBJ2-7

cdr3_aa: CASSLTGLGNTIYF
cdr3_nt: TGTGCCAGCAGCTTAACAGGTCTAGGAAACACCATATATTTT
clone_size: NA
d_call: NA
v_call: TRBV5-4
j_call: TRBJ1-3

cdr3_aa: CAWASTRHRYEQYF
cdr3_nt: TGTGCCTGGGCCTCCACCAGGCATCGGTACGAGCAGTACTTC
clone_size: NA
d_call: NA
v_call: TRBV30
j_call: TRBJ2-7

cdr3_aa: CASSPVTTGANYGYTF
cdr3_nt: TGTGCCAGCTCACCAGTTACTACAGGGGCTAACTATGGCTACACCTTC
clone_size: NA
d_call: TRBD1
v_call: TRBV18
j_call: TRBJ1-2

cdr3_aa: CASSQDFNGDRNTEAFF
cdr3_nt: TGTGCCAGCAGCCAAGATTTTAACGGGGACAGGAACACTGAAGCTTTCTTT
clone_size: once
d_call: TRBD1
v_call: TRBV4-2
j_call: TRBJ1-1

cdr3_aa: CASSQKSRGNEQFF
cdr3_nt: TGTGCCAGCAGCCAGAAAAGCCGGGGCAATGAGCAGTTCTTC
clone_size: once
d_call: NA
v_call: TRBV14
j_call: TRBJ2-1

cdr3_aa: CASTPTRALGEQFF
cdr3_nt: TGTGCCAGCACCCCGACTAGGGCCTTGGGTGAGCAGTTCTTC
clone_size: NA
d_call: NA
v_call: TRBV6-5
j_call: TRBJ2-1

cdr3_aa: CASSVFGEETQYF
cdr3_nt: TGTGCCAGCAGTGTGTTTGGGGAAGAGACCCAGTACTTC
clone_size: once
d_call: NA
v_call: TRBV6-2/TRBV6-3
j_call: TRBJ2-5

cdr3_aa: CASSLAQQNFYGYTF
cdr3_nt: TGTGCCAGCAGCTTGGCGCAACAGAATTTCTATGGCTACACCTTC
clone_size: NA
d_call: NA
v_call: TRBV5-4
j_call: TRBJ1-2

cdr3_aa: CASSLGPQGLADTQYF
cdr3_nt: TGTGCCAGCAGCTTAGGTCCACAGGGGTTGGCAGATACGCAGTATTTT
clone_size: NA
d_call: TRBD1
v_call: TRBV11-3
j_call: TRBJ2-3

cdr3_aa: CASSQVTGTSFLGQFF
cdr3_nt: TGCGCCAGCAGCCAAGTCACCGGGACTAGCTTTTTGGGGCAGTTCTTC
clone_size: NA
d_call: TRBD2
v_call: TRBV4-1
j_call: TRBJ2-1

cdr3_aa: CASRQGANTEAFF
cdr3_nt: TGTGCCAGCCGACAGGGAGCGAACACTGAAGCTTTCTTT
clone_size: NA
d_call: TRBD1
v_call: TRBV7-9
j_call: TRBJ1-1

cdr3_aa: CASSQPAGKGNQPQHF
cdr3_nt: TGTGCCAGCAGCCAACCGGCGGGTAAAGGCAATCAGCCCCAGCATTTT
clone_size: NA
d_call: NA
v_call: TRBV3-1/TRBV3-2
j_call: TRBJ1-5

cdr3_aa: CASSLEGGSGGYEQYF
cdr3_nt: TGTGCCAGCAGCTTAGAAGGTGGTAGCGGGGGCTACGAGCAGTACTTC
clone_size: few
d_call: TRBD2
v_call: TRBV7-2
j_call: TRBJ2-7

cdr3_aa: CASSPRDRTNTEAFF
cdr3_nt: TGTGCCAGCTCACCCCGGGACAGAACGAACACTGAAGCTTTCTTT
clone_size: NA
d_call: TRBD1
v_call: TRBV18
j_call: TRBJ1-1

cdr3_aa: CASSQGGGLGYEQYF
cdr3_nt: TGCGCCAGCAGCCAAGGAGGGGGTTTGGGCTACGAGCAGTACTTC
clone_size: NA
d_call: NA
v_call: TRBV4-1
j_call: TRBJ2-7

cdr3_aa: CASRGTRGYNEQFF
cdr3_nt: TGTGCCAGCAGGGGAACTCGGGGTTACAATGAGCAGTTCTTC
clone_size: NA
d_call: NA
v_call: TRBV6-5
j_call: TRBJ2-1

cdr3_aa: CASSPRLGYEQYF
cdr3_nt: TGTGCCAGCAGCCCCCGACTAGGCTACGAGCAGTACTTC
clone_size: NA
d_call: NA
v_call: TRBV3-1/TRBV3-2
j_call: TRBJ2-7

cdr3_aa: CASGGDTPGNSPLHF
cdr3_nt: TGTGCCAGCGGGGGAGATACCCCGGGAAATTCACCCCTCCACTTT
clone_size: NA
d_call: NA
v_call: TRBV6-5
j_call: TRBJ1-6

cdr3_aa: CASSFLGGSYEQYF
cdr3_nt: TGTGCCAGCAGCTTTTTGGGGGGATCCTACGAGCAGTACTTC
clone_size: once
d_call: NA
v_call: TRBV5-6
j_call: TRBJ2-7

cdr3_aa: CSASPPGGQQNTEAFF
cdr3_nt: TGCAGTGCTAGTCCTCCAGGGGGCCAGCAGAACACTGAAGCTTTCTTT
clone_size: NA
d_call: TRBD1
v_call: TRBV20-1
j_call: TRBJ1-1

cdr3_aa: CASSFTRRAGRADTQYF
cdr3_nt: TGTGCCAGCAGCTTCACCCGACGAGCGGGACGGGCAGATACGCAGTATTTT
clone_size: NA
d_call: TRBD2
v_call: TRBV5-8
j_call: TRBJ2-3

cdr3_aa: CASPVRTDNEKLFF
cdr3_nt: TGCGCCAGCCCCGTGAGGACAGATAATGAAAAACTGTTTTTT
clone_size: NA
d_call: NA
v_call: TRBV23-1
j_call: TRBJ1-4

cdr3_aa: CASSIQGETQYF
cdr3_nt: TGTGCCAGTAGTATTCAGGGAGAGACCCAGTACTTC
clone_size: NA
d_call: NA
v_call: TRBV19
j_call: TRBJ2-5

cdr3_aa: CASSQDVGLYEQFF
cdr3_nt: TGCGCCAGCAGCCAAGATGTGGGGCTATATGAGCAGTTCTTC
clone_size: NA
d_call: NA
v_call: TRBV4-3
j_call: TRBJ2-1

cdr3_aa: CASSFGQKNIQYF
cdr3_nt: TGTGCCAGCAGCTTTGGACAGAAAAACATTCAGTACTTC
clone_size: NA
d_call: NA
v_call: TRBV7-9
j_call: TRBJ2-4

cdr3_aa: CASSPKNTESEQYF
cdr3_nt: TGTGCCAGCTCACCGAAAAATACAGAGTCCGAGCAGTACTTC
clone_size: NA
d_call: NA
v_call: TRBV18
j_call: TRBJ2-7

cdr3_aa: CASSLSNIAAAGGSYNEQFF
cdr3_nt: TGCGCCAGCAGCTTGAGTAATATCGCGGCGGCAGGGGGGTCCTACAATGAGCAGTTCTTC
clone_size: NA
d_call: NA
v_call: TRBV5-1
j_call: TRBJ2-1

cdr3_aa: CASSSTGGASNQPQHF
cdr3_nt: TGTGCCAGCAGCTCGACAGGGGGCGCGAGCAATCAGCCCCAGCATTTT
clone_size: NA
d_call: TRBD1
v_call: TRBV7-2
j_call: TRBJ1-5

cdr3_aa: CAIRPGGSSGEQYF
cdr3_nt: TGTGCCATTCGCCCGGGGGGGAGCTCGGGCGAGCAGTACTTC
clone_size: NA
d_call: TRBD2
v_call: TRBV10-3
j_call: TRBJ2-7

cdr3_aa: CASSLGGASSGSWYEQYF
cdr3_nt: TGCGCCAGCAGCTTGGGGGGCGCTTCTAGCGGTTCATGGTACGAGCAGTACTTC
clone_size: NA
d_call: TRBD2
v_call: TRBV5-1
j_call: TRBJ2-7